This T cell receptor (beta chain) originates from a study of shared clonotypes between healthy human individuals. The germline V gene has CDR1 SGHVS and CDR2 FQNEAQ. V lost 3 bases and J 1 base, leaving 1 base between the germline ends. CDR3 length: 11 amino acids. CD45RO-negative, CCR7-selected cells formed the naive CD8 fraction, which excluded terminally differentiated effector memory CD45RA+ cells. This clone was counted only a few times. Other DNA sequences in this sample translate to the same CDR3. Profiled with immunoSEQ multiplex PCR; TCRdb holds only in-frame clones, not every one. Of about 2.2 million clones listed, about 93% are singletons.

This TCR was recovered from a man in his late teens or twenties in good health. Some clones in this sample may be carry-over from other donors' samples. The chain carries TRBV7-8 and TRBJ2-7; D is unclear. Sequencing was carried out using naive CD8+ T cells from PBMCs. The CDR3 DNA reads TGTGCCAGCAGCTTTTCCTACGAGCAGTACTTC. Its protein is CASSFSYEQYF.